Reported below is one T cell receptor (beta chain). This sample is part of a study of blood T cell repertoires in COVID-19. Study background: Acute and convalescent COVID-19 specimens originated in the United States, Italy and Spain.

Generated by immunoSEQ multiplex PCR, the TCRdb table keeps only in-frame clones and is missing some. The sample lists fewer than 400,000 clones; roughly 90% were seen once. Cohorts were determined from participant-reported clinical history. A COVID-19 case was met by exposed participants within 2 weeks before study entry. Germline trimming cut 5 bases from V and 5 bases from J; bases unmatched to any gene: 3. Germline CDR1 SGHTA, CDR2 FQGNSA. The CDR3 has 14 amino acids. This receptor was identified in a woman younger than 45 who had been exposed to COVID-19. The specimen sequenced was PBMCs or T cells enriched from blood (not recorded which). The chain links TRBV7-2 to TRBJ2-4, with 10 bases aligning to TRBD1. Written as DNA, the CDR3 is TGTGCCAGCAGCCTGACAGGGGGCCAAAACATTCAGTACTTC. This translates into CASSLTGGQNIQYF.